The rows below give T cell receptor beta chains drawn from one sample of a study of cytomegalovirus exposure and HLA in healthy donors. This table comes from immunoSEQ multiplex PCR, and its TCRdb copy is limited to in-frame clones, with some not included. The table lists roughly 180,000 clones, about 80% of them singletons. The specimen was PBMCs. The receptors come from a woman between 25 and 40 years old in good health and CMV-seropositive. CDR3s include the opening cysteine and the closing phenylalanine or tryptophan. The order of the fields is CDR3 DNA, CDR3 protein, D gene, J gene, clone size, V gene. A D gene is named only where the DNA matches it firmly. A clone size is listed for some rows: how often the clone was seen (once, few, many), or a class if it is expanded.

TGCAGCGTTGAGTGGGGCCGCAATCAGCCCCAGCATTTT,CSVEWGRNQPQHF,-,TRBJ1-5,-,TRBV29-1
TGTGCCAGCAGTTACGAGGGATCCCGGTGGCATACGCAGTATTTT,CASSYEGSRWHTQYF,-,TRBJ2-3,-,TRBV6-5
TGTGCCAGTAGTATAGATGCGACAGGGCGCCTTGATCAGCCCCAGCATTTT,CASSIDATGRLDQPQHF,TRBD1,TRBJ1-5,once,TRBV19
TGCACCAGGGGGACAGAGCTGTTTTTT,CTRGTELFF,-,TRBJ2-2,-,TRBV1
TGTGCCAGTAGTTCTCCGGGGCAGCCCCAGCATTTT,CASSSPGQPQHF,-,TRBJ1-5,-,TRBV19
TGCAGCGTTCAAGAAGAACGGGGGTCCGAGCAGTACTTC,CSVQEERGSEQYF,-,TRBJ2-7,-,TRBV29-1
TGTGCCAGTGCGGGTCCGAACACTGAAGCTTTCTTT,CASAGPNTEAFF,-,TRBJ1-1,-,TRBV6-1
TGTGCCAGCAGCGTAGCTAGCGGAGGCACAGATACGCAGTATTTT,CASSVASGGTDTQYF,TRBD2,TRBJ2-3,-,TRBV9
TGTGCCAGCAGTTACTCTTCCGTCCTTAATGAAAAACTGTTTTTT,CASSYSSVLNEKLFF,-,TRBJ1-4,-,TRBV6-5
TGTGCCAGCAGCCTGGACAGGGACACTGAAGCTTTCTTT,CASSLDRDTEAFF,TRBD1,TRBJ1-1,-,TRBV11-2
TGTGCCAGCAGCTTGGCTACTAGCGGGAGCTACGAGCAGTACTTC,CASSLATSGSYEQYF,TRBD2,TRBJ2-7,-,TRBV7-6
TGTGCCAGCAGCTCGAACAGGGTCTACGAAAAACTGTTTTTT,CASSSNRVYEKLFF,-,TRBJ1-4,-,TRBV7-2
TGTGCCAGCAGCGTAGAAAGGGGAATAGCGGGGCTCAGCACAGATACGCAGTATTTT,CASSVERGIAGLSTDTQYF,TRBD2,TRBJ2-3,-,TRBV9
TGTGCCAGCGGACGGGGGTACGAGCAGTACTTC,CASGRGYEQYF,-,TRBJ2-7,-,TRBV2
TGTGCCAGTAGTTTCCTCCACAGGGACGAGCAGTACTTC,CASSFLHRDEQYF,-,TRBJ2-7,-,TRBV19
TGTGCCAGCAGTTTTTTCCCGGGACAGACAAATCAGCCCCAGCATTTT,CASSFFPGQTNQPQHF,TRBD1,TRBJ1-5,-,TRBV27
TGCGCCAGCAGCCAGGGACAGGGGGCAGGCAATGAGCAGTTCTTC,CASSQGQGAGNEQFF,TRBD1,TRBJ2-1,few,TRBV5-1
TGTGCCAGCAGCGAGCGTGGGACTATTGCCTACAATGAGCAGTTCTTC,CASSERGTIAYNEQFF,TRBD2,TRBJ2-1,-,TRBV9
TGCAGCGTGCTGAGCGGGAACGGGTACGAGCAGTACTTC,CSVLSGNGYEQYF,TRBD2,TRBJ2-7,-,TRBV29-1